Included here is one TCR beta chain sequence, with context. Its antigen is unknown. V was clipped by 3 bases and J by 0 bases, with 9 bases between them. The CDR3 length is 14 residues. Researchers reported that TCR beta cDNA libraries carried unique molecular identifiers. The yield from roughly 1 to 10 million T cells was 500,000 or so cDNA molecules in total. TCRdb reprocessed the PCR reads via MiXCR and lists one record per CDR3 protein. The table has roughly 570,000 distinct CDR3 sequences, less than 40% seen once. This record belongs to a study of post-analysis software for immune sequencing data. Overall study: The disease courses covered relapsing-remitting, secondary progressive and progressive-relapsing multiple sclerosis. Findings of the study overall: TRBV segments more frequent in patients than in controls numbered roughly 5 and included TRBV5-6, TRBV5-1 and TRBV20-1. Significantly lower normalized Chao1 diversity was seen in multiple sclerosis patients than in controls. Strong co-clustering by F measure linked samples that shared a preparation batch.

The sequencing input was blood. This TCR derives from a girl younger than 18 with multiple sclerosis. The chain uses TRBV12-3 or TRBV12-4 and TRBJ2-7, with a tentative D call TRBD2 (6 bases). The chain's CDR3 is CASSFLGGSYEQYF. The CDR3 DNA is TGTGCCAGCAGTTTCCTGGGAGGCTCCTACGAGCAGTACTTC.